This T cell receptor beta chain was profiled in a study of shared clonotypes between healthy human individuals. TCRdb keeps only in-frame clones here, not all; method: immunoSEQ multiplex PCR. Of approximately 1,500,000 clones detected, over 95% appear once; the ten largest clones hold about 1.2%. This CDR3 contains 14 residues. Trimming removed 4 bases from V and 4 bases from J; junction bases left unmatched: 6. Looked up from germline, CDR1 is SNHLY and CDR2 is FYNNEI. This clonotype was obtained from a man under 40 in good health. The chain links TRBV2 to TRBJ2-5; 7 nucleotides align to TRBD1. Input material: naive CD4+ T cells sorted from blood. Regarding subset: CD45RA+ positively selected. CDR3: CASSVRQGAETQYF. The CDR3, as DNA: TGTGCCAGCAGTGTACGACAGGGAGCAGAGACCCAGTACTTC.